These 14 T cell receptor beta chains share one sample of origin, sequenced in a study of T cells in Graves' hyperthyroidism and ophthalmopathy. Template material for amplifying TCR beta CDR3 regions consisted of RNA transcripts. When the TCR CDR3 underwent first-round RT-PCR, the HTBI primer set was used. TCRdb analysed the multiplex PCR reads with MiXCR anew, one entry per CDR3 protein. The data hold some 570,000 distinct CDR3 sequences, with roughly a sixth observed a single time. The sequencing input was blood. All receptors come from a woman under 30 with Graves' ophthalmopathy.

This clonotype was recorded many times. The chain employs TRBV28 and TRBJ2-7, with 7 nucleotides matching TRBD2. Germline CDR1 and CDR2: MDHEN and SYDVKM. Losses at the gene ends were 2 bases for V and 0 bases for J; bases not matched to a gene: 4. CDR3 length: 15 amino acids. Here the CDR3 DNA reads TGTGCCAGCAGTTTAGGGAGGGCAGGCTCCTACGAGCAGTACTTC. Its translation: CASSLGRAGSYEQYF.

This clonotype was seen at least ten times. J is TRBJ2-7 and V is TRBV11-2; 9 bases agree with TRBD1. Trimming cost V 5 bases and J 3 bases; bases outside gene matches: 8. CDR3 length: 15 residues. The V gene's germline CDR1 is SGHAT and CDR2 FQNNGV. The CDR3 region is CASSPRDRANYEQYF. The CDR3 nucleotides read TGTGCCAGCAGCCCCCGGGACAGGGCGAACTACGAGCAGTACTTC.

This clonotype was counted many times. V usage is TRBV20-1 and J usage is TRBJ1-4; a possible D gene is TRBD1 (6 bases). The CDR3 length is 15 residues. V gave up 3 bases and J gave up 4 bases, with 15 bases separating them. Germline loops: CDR1 DFQATT, CDR2 SNEGSKA (reference sequence). The CDR3, as DNA: TGCAGTGCTAGCTTCAGGGGAAGGGGTAATGAAAAACTGTTTTTT. As protein: CSASFRGRGNEKLFF.

This clonotype was counted ten times or more. A much larger clone sits a single nucleotide away, making a read error possible. The J gene is TRBJ1-1, the V gene TRBV7-8, with D possibly TRBD1 on 6 matching bases. This CDR3 has 14 amino acids. V lost 1 base and J lost 1, with 7 bases in between. The V gene's germline CDR1 is SGHVS and CDR2 FQNEAQ. The CDR3, as DNA: TGTGCCAGCAGCTTAGTACAGGGGAACACTGAAGCTTTCTTT. Its translation is CASSLVQGNTEAFF.

V and J are TRBV7-6 and TRBJ2-5; 10 nucleotides match TRBD2. Trimming took 5 bases from V and 2 from J; bases not matched to a gene: 8. CDR1 is SGHVS and CDR2 is FNYEAQ in the germline V gene. The CDR3 has 16 amino acids. CDR3 DNA: TGTGCCAGCAGCCCCTTCCTAGCGGGAGAACAAGAGACCCAGTACTTC. Its protein product is CASSPFLAGEQETQYF.

This clonotype has ten or more counts. The V gene is TRBV7-6, the J gene TRBJ2-3, with 7 bases fitting TRBD2. The trim removed 5 bases at V and 4 bases at J, leaving 3 bases unmatched. The CDR3 consists of 13 residues. Germline V gene data show CDR1 as SGHVS and CDR2 as FNYEAQ. The DNA for the CDR3 is TGTGCCAGCAGCCGGGGGGAATCAGATACGCAGTATTTT. It codes for CASSRGESDTQYF.

In its sample, this clonotype was seen many times. The chain has TRBV11-1 and TRBJ2-7; the D gene could be TRBD1 or TRBD2 (5 bases each). The CDR3 loop spans 11 amino acids. The germline CDR1 and CDR2 sequences are SGHAT and FQDESV (reference sequence). The V gene lost 5 bases and the J gene lost 7 bases, with 9 bases spanning the gap. CDR3 loop: CASSRDREQYF. DNA for the CDR3: TGTGCCAGCAGCCGGGACCGGGAGCAGTACTTC.

This clonotype was counted between two and nine times. The genes are TRBV9 and TRBJ2-5; D may be TRBD2 (6 bases). Germline V gene lookup returns CDR1 SGDLS and CDR2 YYNGEE. This CDR3 has 16 amino acids. Trimming left V 0 bases short and J 2 bases short, with 14 bases between. CDR3 sequence reads: CASSVAHETRQETQYF. For the CDR3, the DNA is TGTGCCAGCAGCGTAGCGCATGAGACTAGACAAGAGACCCAGTACTTC.

In this sample, this clonotype turned up once. The chain links TRBV24-1 to TRBJ2-3, with 9 bases fitting TRBD2. This CDR3 spans 18 amino acids. Germline lookup yields CDR1 KGHDR and CDR2 SFDVKD. Unmatched junction bases numbered 23, after V lost 5 bases and J lost 12 bases. This CDR3 reads CATSGLDASGVIIRSQYF. CDR3 coding DNA: TGTGCCACCAGTGGACTGGACGCTAGCGGGGTCATTATTAGGAGTCAGTATTTT.

This clonotype showed up many times. The chain couples TRBV6-5 to TRBJ1-1; D is unclear. The CDR3 length is 15 residues. V lost 0 bases to trimming and J lost 4 bases, with 12 bases between them. Germline lookup yields CDR1 MNHEY and CDR2 SVGAGI. In nucleotides, the CDR3 is TGTGCCAGCAGTTACTCTGAGAGGGAGTCCACTGAAGCTTTCTTT. Its translation is CASSYSERESTEAFF.

The genes are TRBV4-3 and TRBJ1-4, with 9 nucleotides matching TRBD1. There are 17 residues in the CDR3. V was pared by 3 bases and J by 4 bases, with 9 bases of the junction left unmatched. Germline V lookup: CDR1 LGHNA, CDR2 YSLEER. The CDR3 is CASSQTGGNGFNEKLFF. The DNA of the CDR3 is TGCGCCAGCAGCCAGACAGGGGGTAATGGGTTTAATGAAAAACTGTTTTTT.

This clonotype was counted only a few times. This chain connects TRBV10-3 to TRBJ1-1; a weak D match, TRBD1 (5 bases). The CDR3 extends over 23 amino acids. The ends were cut back, 0 bases at V and 0 bases at J, with 32 bases in the middle. Germline CDR1 and CDR2: ENHRY and SYGVKD. The DNA of the CDR3 is TGTGCCATCAGTGAGTCGAACGGACTTGGTTTGCCATGGGGGTGGGGAGTGAACACTGAAGCTTTCTTT. This encodes CAISESNGLGLPWGWGVNTEAFF.

This clonotype was seen ten or more times. This chain uses TRBV27 with TRBJ2-5; 9 nucleotides agree with TRBD1. This CDR3 contains 13 residues. The V gene end was trimmed by 2 bases and the J gene end by 9 bases; junction bases not matched to a gene: 4. Per the germline V gene, CDR1 is MNHEY and CDR2 is SMNVEV (reference sequence). The CDR3 DNA sequence: TGTGCCAGCAGTTTAACCCGGACAGGGGCCCAGTACTTC. The encoded protein is CASSLTRTGAQYF.

This clonotype was counted at least ten times. The rearrangement joins TRBV30 to TRBJ1-1; D is unclear. The CDR3 has 11 amino acids. V was shortened by 1 base and J by 4 bases, with 4 bases between the two germline ends. Germline values: CDR1 GTSNPN, CDR2 SVGIG (reference sequence). This CDR3 reads CAWSEATEAFF. The CDR3 bases are TGTGCCTGGAGTGAGGCCACTGAAGCTTTCTTT.